This T cell receptor (beta chain) was identified in a study of Ad26.COV2.S vaccination and SARS-CoV-2 variants. Specified treatment: roughly 18 received Ad26.COV2.S at low or high dose, single or two shots; 5 received placebo; per-sample allocation not given. On day 63 after the first injection, vaccine and placebo recipients gave samples. This Boston cohort included adults aged 18-55 years. An Ad26 vector expressing Wuhan-strain SARS-CoV-2 spike constituted the vaccine. Trimming pared 3 bases from V and 3 bases from J, leaving 17 bases between. Germline V lookup: CDR1 GTSNPN, CDR2 SVGIG (reference sequence). The CDR3 totals 16 residues. This table comes from immunoSEQ multiplex PCR, and its TCRdb copy is limited to in-frame clones, with some not included. The table shows hundreds of thousands of clones, with 92% occurring only once. As for this clone: Its antigen is still unknown.

General study findings and limits: For non-spike TCRs, breadth in vaccine recipients resembled that in placebo recipients.

This chain joins TRBV30 and TRBJ1-4; D might be TRBD1 (6 bases). The receptor was isolated from a person aged 18-60 years who received the Ad26.COV2.S COVID-19 vaccine or a placebo. This specimen consisted of peripheral blood, obtained in a trial of Ad26.COV2.S vaccine versus placebo. The CDR3 loop is CAWSLGTNRANEKLFF. The CDR3 coding sequence is TGTGCCTGGAGCCTCGGGACAAATAGAGCTAATGAAAAACTGTTTTTT. The complete variable domain, with remaining parts taken from reference TRBV30 and TRBJ1-4, reads SQTIHQWPATLVQPVGSPLSLECTVEGTSNPNLYWYRQAAGRGLQLLFYSVGIGQISSEVPQNLSASRPQDRQFILSSKKLLLSDSGFYLCAWSLGTNRANEKLFFGSGTQLSVL.